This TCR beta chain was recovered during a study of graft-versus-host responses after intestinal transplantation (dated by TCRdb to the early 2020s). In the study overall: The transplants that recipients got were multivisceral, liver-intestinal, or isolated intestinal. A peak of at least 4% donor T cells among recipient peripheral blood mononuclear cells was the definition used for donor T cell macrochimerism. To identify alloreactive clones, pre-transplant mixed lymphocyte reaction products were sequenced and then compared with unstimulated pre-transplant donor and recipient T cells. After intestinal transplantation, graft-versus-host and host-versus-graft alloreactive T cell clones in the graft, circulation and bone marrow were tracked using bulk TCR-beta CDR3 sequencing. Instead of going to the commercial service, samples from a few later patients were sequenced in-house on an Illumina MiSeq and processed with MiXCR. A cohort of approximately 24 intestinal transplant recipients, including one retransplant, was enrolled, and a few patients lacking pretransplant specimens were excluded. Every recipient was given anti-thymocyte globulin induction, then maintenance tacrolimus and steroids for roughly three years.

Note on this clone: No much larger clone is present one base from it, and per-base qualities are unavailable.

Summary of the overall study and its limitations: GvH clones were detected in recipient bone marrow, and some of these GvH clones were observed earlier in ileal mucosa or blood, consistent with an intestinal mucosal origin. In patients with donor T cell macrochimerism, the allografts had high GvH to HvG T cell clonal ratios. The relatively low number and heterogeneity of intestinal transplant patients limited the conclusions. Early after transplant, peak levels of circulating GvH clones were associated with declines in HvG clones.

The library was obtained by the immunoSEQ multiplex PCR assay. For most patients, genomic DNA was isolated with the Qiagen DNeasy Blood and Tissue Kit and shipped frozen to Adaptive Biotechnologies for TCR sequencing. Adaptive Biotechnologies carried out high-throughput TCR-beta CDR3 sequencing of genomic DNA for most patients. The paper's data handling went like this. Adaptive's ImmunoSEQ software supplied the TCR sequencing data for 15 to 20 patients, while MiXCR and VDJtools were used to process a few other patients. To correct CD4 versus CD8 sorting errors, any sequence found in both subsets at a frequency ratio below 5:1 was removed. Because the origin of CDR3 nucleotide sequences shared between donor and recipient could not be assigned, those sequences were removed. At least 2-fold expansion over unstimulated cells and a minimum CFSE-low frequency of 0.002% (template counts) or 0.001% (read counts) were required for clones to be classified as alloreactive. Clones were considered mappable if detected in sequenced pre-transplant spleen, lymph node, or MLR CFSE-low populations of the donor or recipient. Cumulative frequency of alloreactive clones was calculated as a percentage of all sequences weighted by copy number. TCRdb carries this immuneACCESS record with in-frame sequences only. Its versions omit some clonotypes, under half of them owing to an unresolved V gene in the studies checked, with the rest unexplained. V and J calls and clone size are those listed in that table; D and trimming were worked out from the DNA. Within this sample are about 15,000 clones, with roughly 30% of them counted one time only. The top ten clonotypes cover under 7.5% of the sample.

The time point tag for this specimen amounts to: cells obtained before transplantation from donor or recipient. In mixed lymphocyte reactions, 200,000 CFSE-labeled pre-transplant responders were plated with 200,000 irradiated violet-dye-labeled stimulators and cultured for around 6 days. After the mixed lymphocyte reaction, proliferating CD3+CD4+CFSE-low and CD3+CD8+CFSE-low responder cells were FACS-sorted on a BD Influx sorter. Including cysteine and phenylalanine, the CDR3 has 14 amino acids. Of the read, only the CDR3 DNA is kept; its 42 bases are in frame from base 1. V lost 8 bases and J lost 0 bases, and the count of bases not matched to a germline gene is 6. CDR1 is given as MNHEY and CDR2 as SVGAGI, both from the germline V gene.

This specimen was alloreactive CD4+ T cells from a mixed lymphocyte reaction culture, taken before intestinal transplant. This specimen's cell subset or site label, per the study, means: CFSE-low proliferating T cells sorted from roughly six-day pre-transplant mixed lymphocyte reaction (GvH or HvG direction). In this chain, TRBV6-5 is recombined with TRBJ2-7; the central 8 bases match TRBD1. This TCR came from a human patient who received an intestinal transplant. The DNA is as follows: TGTGCCAGCTCTAGACAGGGGTTCTCCTACGAGCAGTACTTC. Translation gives CASSRQGFSYEQYF.